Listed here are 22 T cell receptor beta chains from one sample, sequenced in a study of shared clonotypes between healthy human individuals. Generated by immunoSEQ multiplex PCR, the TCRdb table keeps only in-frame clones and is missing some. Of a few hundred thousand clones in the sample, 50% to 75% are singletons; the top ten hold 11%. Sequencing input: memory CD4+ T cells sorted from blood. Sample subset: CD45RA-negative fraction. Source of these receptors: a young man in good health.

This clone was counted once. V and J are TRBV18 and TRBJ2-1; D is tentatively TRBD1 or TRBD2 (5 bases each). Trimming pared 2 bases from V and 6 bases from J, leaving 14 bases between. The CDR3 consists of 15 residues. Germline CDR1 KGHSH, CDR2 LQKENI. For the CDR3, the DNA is TGTGCCAGCTCACCAAAAGGGACGCCGCGCAATGAGCAGTTCTTC. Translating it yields CASSPKGTPRNEQFF.

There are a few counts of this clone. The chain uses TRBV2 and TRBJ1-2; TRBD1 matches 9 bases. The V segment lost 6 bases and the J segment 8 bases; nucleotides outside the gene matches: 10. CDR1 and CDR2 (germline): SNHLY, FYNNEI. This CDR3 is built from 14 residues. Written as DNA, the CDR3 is TGTGCCAGCAGCTTGGGGGGACAGGGTAACGGCTACACCTTC. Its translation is CASSLGGQGNGYTF.

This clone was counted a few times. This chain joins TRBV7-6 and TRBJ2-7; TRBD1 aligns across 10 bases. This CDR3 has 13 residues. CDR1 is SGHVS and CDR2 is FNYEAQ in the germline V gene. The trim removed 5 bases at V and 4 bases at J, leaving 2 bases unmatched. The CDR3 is CASSRQGAYEQYF. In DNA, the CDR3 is TGTGCCAGCAGCCGACAGGGGGCGTACGAGCAGTACTTC. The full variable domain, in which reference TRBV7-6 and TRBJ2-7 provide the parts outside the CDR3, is GAGVSQSPRYKVTKRGQDVALRCDPISGHVSLYWYRQALGQGPEFLTYFNYEAQQDKSGLPNDRFSAERPEGSISTLTIQRTEQRDSAMYRCASSRQGAYEQYFGPGTRLTVT.

The CDR3 here is CASSFLKATGELFF. The DNA of the CDR3 is TGTGCCAGCAGTTTCTTAAAAGCAACCGGGGAGCTGTTTTTT. The chain carries TRBV28 and TRBJ2-2, with D uncertain. V dropped 3 bases and J dropped 5 bases, with 10 bases sitting between them. The germline CDR1 and CDR2 sequences are MDHEN and SYDVKM. The CDR3 totals 14 residues.

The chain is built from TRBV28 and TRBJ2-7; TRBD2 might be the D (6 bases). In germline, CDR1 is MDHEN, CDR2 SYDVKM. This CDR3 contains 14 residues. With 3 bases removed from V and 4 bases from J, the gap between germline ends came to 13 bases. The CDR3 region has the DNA TGTGCCAGCAGTTTCTCCGGGACTTCTTACGAGCAGTACTTC. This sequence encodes CASSFSGTSYEQYF. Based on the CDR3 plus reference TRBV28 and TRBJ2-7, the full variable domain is DVKVTQSSRYLVKRTGEKVFLECVQDMDHENMFWYRQDPGLGLRLIYFSYDVKMKEKGDIPEGYSVSREKKERFSLILESASTNQTSMYLCASSFSGTSYEQYFGPGTRLTVT.

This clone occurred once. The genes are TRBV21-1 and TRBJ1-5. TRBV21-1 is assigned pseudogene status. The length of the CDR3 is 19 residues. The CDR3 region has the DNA TGTGCCAGCAGCAAAGAAAGGAGCGGGACTGATCATAGCAATCAGCCCCAGCATTTT. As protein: CASSKERSGTDHSNQPQHF.

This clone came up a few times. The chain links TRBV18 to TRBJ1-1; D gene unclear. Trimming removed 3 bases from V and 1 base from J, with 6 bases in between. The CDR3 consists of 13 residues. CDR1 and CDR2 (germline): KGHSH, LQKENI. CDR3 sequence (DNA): TGTGCCAGCTCACCCAGAGAGAACACTGAAGCTTTCTTT. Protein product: CASSPRENTEAFF.

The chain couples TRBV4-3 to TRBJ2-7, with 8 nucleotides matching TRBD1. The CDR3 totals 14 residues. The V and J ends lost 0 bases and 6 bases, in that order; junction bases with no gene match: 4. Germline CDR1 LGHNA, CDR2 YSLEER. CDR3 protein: CASSQEVRGLEQYF. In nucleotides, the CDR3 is TGCGCCAGCAGCCAAGAAGTCAGGGGGCTCGAGCAGTACTTC.

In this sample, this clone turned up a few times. CDR3 sequence: CATSRDRTVSDGYTF. DNA for the CDR3: TGTGCCACCAGCAGAGATAGGACAGTGTCAGATGGCTACACCTTC. The chain uses TRBV15 and TRBJ1-2; possible D gene TRBD1, 6 bases. The CDR3 runs to 15 residues. The germline V and J ends were trimmed by 0 bases and 6 bases, with 14 bases remaining between them. CDR1 is LNHNV and CDR2 is YYDKDF in the germline V gene (reference sequence).

The CDR3 reads CASSGYRGTEAFF. CDR3 nucleotide sequence: TGTGCCAGTAGTGGATACCGGGGCACTGAAGCTTTCTTT. The V and J genes are TRBV19 and TRBJ1-1; D is ambiguous. Looked up from germline, CDR1 is LNHDA and CDR2 is SQIVND (reference sequence). The V and J ends lost 5 bases and 4 bases respectively, with 11 bases between them. The CDR3 is 13 residues long.

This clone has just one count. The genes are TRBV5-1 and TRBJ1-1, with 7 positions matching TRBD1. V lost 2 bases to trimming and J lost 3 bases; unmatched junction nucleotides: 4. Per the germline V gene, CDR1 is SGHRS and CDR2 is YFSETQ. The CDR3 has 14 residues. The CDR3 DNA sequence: TGCGCCAGCAGCTTTGTCCAGGGGGACACTGAAGCTTTCTTT. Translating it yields CASSFVQGDTEAFF.

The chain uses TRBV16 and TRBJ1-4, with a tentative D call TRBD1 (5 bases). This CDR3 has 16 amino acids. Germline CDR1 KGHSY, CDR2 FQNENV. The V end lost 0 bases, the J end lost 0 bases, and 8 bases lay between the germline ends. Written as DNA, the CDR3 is TGTGCCAGCAGCCAATCAGGGACTCCAACTAATGAAAAACTGTTTTTT. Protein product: CASSQSGTPTNEKLFF. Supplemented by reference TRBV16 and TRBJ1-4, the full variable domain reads GEEVAQTPKHLVRGEGQKAKLYCAPIKGHSYVFWYQQVLKNEFKFLISFQNENVFDETGMPKERFSAKCLPNSPCSLEIQATKLEDSAVYFCASSQSGTPTNEKLFFGSGTQLSVL.

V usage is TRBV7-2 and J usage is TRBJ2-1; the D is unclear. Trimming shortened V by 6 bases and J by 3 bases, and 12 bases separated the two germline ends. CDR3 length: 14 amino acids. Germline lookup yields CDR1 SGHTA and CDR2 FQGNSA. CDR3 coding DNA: TGTGCCAGCAGGTTACGAAGTGGCTACAATGAGCAGTTCTTC. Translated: CASRLRSGYNEQFF. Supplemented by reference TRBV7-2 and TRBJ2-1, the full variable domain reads GAGVSQSPSNKVTEKGKDVELRCDPISGHTALYWYRQSLGQGLEFLIYFQGNSAPDKSGLPSDRFSAERTGGSVSTLTIQRTQQEDSAVYLCASRLRSGYNEQFFGPGTRLTVL.

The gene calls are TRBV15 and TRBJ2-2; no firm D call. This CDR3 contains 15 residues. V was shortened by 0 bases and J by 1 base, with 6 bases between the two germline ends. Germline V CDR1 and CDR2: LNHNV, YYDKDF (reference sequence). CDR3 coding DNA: TGTGCCACCAGCAGAGATGCGGTGAACACCGGGGAGCTGTTTTTT. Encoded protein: CATSRDAVNTGELFF. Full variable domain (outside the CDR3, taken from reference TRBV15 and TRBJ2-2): DAMVIQNPRYQVTQFGKPVTLSCSQTLNHNVMYWYQQKSSQAPKLLFHYYDKDFNNEADTPDNFQSRRPNTSFCFLDIRSPGLGDTAMYLCATSRDAVNTGELFFGEGSRLTVL.

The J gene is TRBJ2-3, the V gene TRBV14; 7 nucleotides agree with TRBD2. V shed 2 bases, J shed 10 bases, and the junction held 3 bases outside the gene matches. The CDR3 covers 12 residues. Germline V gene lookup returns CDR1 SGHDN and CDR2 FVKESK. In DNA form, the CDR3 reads TGTGCCAGCAGCCAAAATAGCGGGTCGCAGTATTTT. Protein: CASSQNSGSQYF. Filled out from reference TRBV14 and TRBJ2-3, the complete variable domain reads EAGVTQFPSHSVIEKGQTVTLRCDPISGHDNLYWYRRVMGKEIKFLLHFVKESKQDESGMPNNRFLAERTGGTYSTLKVQPAELEDSGVYFCASSQNSGSQYFGPGTRLTVL.

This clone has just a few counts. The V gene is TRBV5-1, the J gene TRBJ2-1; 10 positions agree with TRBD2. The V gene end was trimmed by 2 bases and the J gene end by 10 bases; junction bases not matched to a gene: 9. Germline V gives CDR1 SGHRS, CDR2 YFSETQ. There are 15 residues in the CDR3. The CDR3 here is CASSFVISGRHEQFF. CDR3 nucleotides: TGCGCCAGCAGCTTCGTTATTAGCGGGAGGCACGAGCAGTTCTTC. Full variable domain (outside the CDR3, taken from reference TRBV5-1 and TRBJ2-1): KAGVTQTPRYLIKTRGQQVTLSCSPISGHRSVSWYQQTPGQGLQFLFEYFSETQRNKGNFPGRFSGRQFSNSRSEMNVSTLELGDSALYLCASSFVISGRHEQFFGPGTRLTVL.

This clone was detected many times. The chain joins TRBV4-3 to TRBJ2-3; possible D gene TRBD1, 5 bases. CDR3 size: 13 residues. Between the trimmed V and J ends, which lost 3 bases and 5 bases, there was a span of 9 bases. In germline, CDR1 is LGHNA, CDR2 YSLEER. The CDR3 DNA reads TGCGCCAGCAGCCATAATAGGGGAGATACGCAGTATTTT. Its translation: CASSHNRGDTQYF.

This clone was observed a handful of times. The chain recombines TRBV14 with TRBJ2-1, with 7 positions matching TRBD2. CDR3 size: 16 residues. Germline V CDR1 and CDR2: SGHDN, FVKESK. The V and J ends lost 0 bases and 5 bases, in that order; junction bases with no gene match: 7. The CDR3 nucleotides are TGTGCCAGCAGCCAAGAGTGGGAGGGCCGAGACAATGAGCAGTTCTTC. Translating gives CASSQEWEGRDNEQFF.

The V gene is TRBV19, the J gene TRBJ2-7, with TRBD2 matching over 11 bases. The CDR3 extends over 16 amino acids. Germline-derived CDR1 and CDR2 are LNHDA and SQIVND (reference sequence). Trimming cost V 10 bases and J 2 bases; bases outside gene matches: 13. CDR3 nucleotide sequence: TGTGCCACCTACTCTCCCGGGACTAGCGGTGCCTACGAGCAGTACTTC. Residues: CATYSPGTSGAYEQYF.

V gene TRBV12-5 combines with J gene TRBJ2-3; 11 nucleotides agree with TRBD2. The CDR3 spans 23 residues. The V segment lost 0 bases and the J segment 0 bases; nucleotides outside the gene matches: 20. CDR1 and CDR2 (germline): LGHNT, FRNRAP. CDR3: CASGLVLSTLGGGTSGSTDTQYF. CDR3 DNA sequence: TGTGCTAGTGGTTTGGTACTAAGCACCCTTGGTGGCGGGACTAGCGGAAGCACAGATACGCAGTATTTT.

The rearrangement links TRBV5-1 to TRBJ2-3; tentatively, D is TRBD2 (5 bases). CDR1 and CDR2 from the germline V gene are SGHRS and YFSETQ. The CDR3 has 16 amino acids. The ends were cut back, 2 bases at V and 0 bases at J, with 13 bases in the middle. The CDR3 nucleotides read TGCGCCAGCAGCTTCGAGGTGGGAGCAAGCACAGATACGCAGTATTTT. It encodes CASSFEVGASTDTQYF.

CDR3 nucleotide sequence: TGTGCCAGCTCACCACGGCAGGGGAACACCGGGGAGCTGTTTTTT. This gives the protein CASSPRQGNTGELFF. The chain links TRBV18 to TRBJ2-2; D possibly corresponds to TRBD1 (5 bases). In germline, CDR1 is KGHSH, CDR2 LQKENI. The CDR3 spans 15 residues. The germline V and J ends were trimmed by 1 base and 1 base, with 7 bases remaining between them.